Each of the 21 T cell receptor beta chains below was sequenced from the same sample in a study of shared clonotypes between healthy human individuals. Assay used: immunoSEQ multiplex PCR; TCRdb lists only in-frame clones, some missing. The sample lists roughly 2.1 million clones; more than 85% were seen once. The naive CD8 subset, CD45RO-negative cells positively selected for CCR7, excluded terminally differentiated effector memory CD45RA+ cells. What was sequenced was naive CD8+ T cells from PBMCs. The receptors here all came from a man aged 18 to 30 in good health. Some clones in this sample may be carry-over from other donors' samples.

The chain is built from TRBV27 and TRBJ2-7, with D tentatively TRBD2 (5 bases). Germline V lookup: CDR1 MNHEY, CDR2 SMNVEV (reference sequence). The CDR3 is 14 amino acids. The V end was cut by 2 bases, the J end by 6 bases, with 14 bases between. The CDR3 DNA sequence: TGTGCCAGCAGTTTAAGAATAGCGTCGATCGAGCAGTACTTC. It encodes CASSLRIASIEQYF.

V and J are TRBV5-1 and TRBJ2-5, with D perhaps TRBD2 (6 bases). The germline V and J ends were trimmed by 3 bases and 4 bases, with 19 bases remaining between them. Germline V gene data show CDR1 as SGHRS and CDR2 as YFSETQ. This CDR3 is 16 amino acids long. CDR3 sequence (DNA): TGCGCCAGCAGCTCTACAAGCGGGCCGTGGGGAGAGACCCAGTACTTC. Its protein product is CASSSTSGPWGETQYF.

The chain employs TRBV13 and TRBJ2-7; 9 positions agree with TRBD1. The CDR3 runs 15 residues. Per germline, CDR1 PRHDT and CDR2 FYEKMQ (reference sequence). V was clipped by 5 bases and J by 3 bases; unmatched bases: 8. CDR3 nucleotide sequence: TGTGCCAGCAGCGCTCCGGGGACAGGGCTCTACGAGCAGTACTTC. Translating gives CASSAPGTGLYEQYF.

This chain links TRBV7-9 with TRBJ2-7; 8 bases are a match to TRBD2. The germline V gene has CDR1 SEHNR and CDR2 FQNEAQ (reference sequence). The CDR3 runs to 15 residues. The V segment lost 5 bases and the J segment 2 bases; nucleotides outside the gene matches: 8. The CDR3 reads CASSPGVAGTYEQYF. Here the CDR3 DNA reads TGTGCCAGCAGCCCCGGGGTAGCGGGGACCTACGAGCAGTACTTC.

The chain joins TRBV5-4 to TRBJ2-6; 7 nucleotides match TRBD2. CDR3 length: 20 amino acids. Germline lookup yields CDR1 SGHNT and CDR2 YYREEE (reference sequence). With V trimmed by 3 bases and J by 1 base, 16 bases remained unmatched. The CDR3, as DNA: TGTGCCAGCAGCTCCGGGACTTTCCGTCCGGGGGGTTCTGGGGCCAACGTCCTGACTTTC. Amino acid sequence: CASSSGTFRPGGSGANVLTF.

The V gene is TRBV13, the J gene TRBJ2-5, with 9 bases that match TRBD1. Germline trimming cut 6 bases from V and 3 bases from J; bases unmatched to any gene: 8. Germline-derived CDR1 and CDR2 are PRHDT and FYEKMQ (reference sequence). There are 15 residues in the CDR3. The CDR3 coding sequence is TGTGCCAGCAGACCTCCGGGACAGGGAAAAGAGACCCAGTACTTC. It specifies CASRPPGQGKETQYF.

The gene calls are TRBV11-2 and TRBJ2-1, with a possible D match to TRBD2 (5 bases). Per germline, CDR1 SGHAT and CDR2 FQNNGV. The germline V and J ends were trimmed by 5 bases and 0 bases, with 14 bases remaining between them. CDR3 length equals 16 residues. The CDR3 DNA reads as TGTGCCAGCAGCCTCGGGCTTGGGAGCTCCTACAATGAGCAGTTCTTC. Translation gives CASSLGLGSSYNEQFF.

CDR3 DNA sequence: TGTGCCATAGGACAGGGGAAAGAGACCCAGTACTTC. This encodes CAIGQGKETQYF. The chain joins TRBV25-1 to TRBJ2-5; 9 bases align to TRBD1. The V gene's germline CDR1 is MGHDK and CDR2 SYGVNS. The CDR3 runs to 12 residues. J gave up 3 bases and V 10 bases, and 3 bases lay outside the gene matches.

The chain has TRBV7-6 and TRBJ2-4; 8 nucleotides agree with TRBD2. Trimming took 1 base from V and 7 from J; bases not matched to a gene: 3. The CDR3 runs 14 residues. Germline V gives CDR1 SGHVS, CDR2 FNYEAQ. CDR3 loop: CASSLGPGGNIQYF. DNA for the CDR3: TGTGCCAGCAGCTTAGGGCCGGGGGGGAACATTCAGTACTTC.

The rearrangement links TRBV14 to TRBJ2-3; 9 nucleotides match TRBD2. V trimming: 4 bases; J trimming: 2 bases; junction bases outside the gene matches: 7. Germline-derived CDR1 and CDR2 are SGHDN and FVKESK. This CDR3 contains 16 residues. CDR3 loop: CASSPRLAELTDTQYF. The CDR3 DNA reads as TGTGCCAGCAGCCCGCGACTAGCGGAACTCACAGATACGCAGTATTTT. Looking up the rest from reference TRBV14 and TRBJ2-3 gives the full variable domain: EAGVTQFPSHSVIEKGQTVTLRCDPISGHDNLYWYRRVMGKEIKFLLHFVKESKQDESGMPNNRFLAERTGGTYSTLKVQPAELEDSGVYFCASSPRLAELTDTQYFGPGTRLTVL.

The V and J genes are TRBV14 and TRBJ1-1, with D perhaps matching TRBD1 (5 bases). V dropped 1 base and J dropped 3 bases, with 9 bases sitting between them. Per germline, CDR1 SGHDN and CDR2 FVKESK. There are 14 residues in the CDR3. CDR3 protein: CASSQGRGYTEAFF. The CDR3 DNA reads TGTGCCAGCAGCCAAGGGCGGGGGTACACTGAAGCTTTCTTT. Full variable domain (remainder filled in from reference TRBV14 and TRBJ1-1): EAGVTQFPSHSVIEKGQTVTLRCDPISGHDNLYWYRRVMGKEIKFLLHFVKESKQDESGMPNNRFLAERTGGTYSTLKVQPAELEDSGVYFCASSQGRGYTEAFFGQGTRLTVV.

In this sample, this clone turned up once. The rearrangement joins TRBV28 to TRBJ1-6; tentative D call: TRBD1 (5 bases). Germline-derived CDR1 and CDR2 are MDHEN and SYDVKM. The V and J ends lost 7 bases and 9 bases respectively, with 16 bases between them. The CDR3 has 14 amino acids. CDR3 bases: TGTGCCAGCAACGTAATGAGGGGTAGTTCACCCCTCCACTTT. Its translation is CASNVMRGSSPLHF.

This clone was detected only once. The chain has TRBV15 and TRBJ2-1; the D gene is possibly TRBD2 (6 bases). Germline CDR1 is LNHNV and CDR2 is YYDKDF (reference sequence). CDR3 size: 10 residues. Here the CDR3 DNA reads TGTGCAAGTAGCGGCAATGAGCAGTTCTTC. Translating gives CASSGNEQFF.

The chain has TRBV14 and TRBJ1-2; a weak D match, TRBD1 (6 bases). The CDR3 extends over 15 amino acids. V shed 0 bases and J shed 7 bases, with 15 bases lying between them. Germline V gene sequence: CDR1 SGHDN, CDR2 FVKESK. CDR3 protein: CASSQDGRGISGYTF. CDR3 nucleotides: TGTGCCAGCAGCCAAGATGGAAGGGGGATCTCTGGCTACACCTTC.

This rearrangement joins TRBV19 to TRBJ2-7; maybe TRBD1 (5 bases). V shed 1 base and J shed 3 bases, with 16 bases lying between them. Germline CDR1 reads LNHDA; CDR2 reads SQIVND (reference sequence). The CDR3 extends over 16 amino acids. In DNA, the CDR3 is TGTGCCAGTAGTATAGGGCCTCGAGGACACCTCTACGAGCAGTACTTC. Protein: CASSIGPRGHLYEQYF.

The J gene is TRBJ2-1, the V gene TRBV4-3, with 9 bases lining up with TRBD2. CDR1 is LGHNA and CDR2 is YSLEER in the germline V gene. The CDR3 loop spans 20 amino acids. The V segment lost 0 bases and the J segment 0 bases; nucleotides outside the gene matches: 12. The CDR3 coding sequence is TGCGCCAGCAGCCAAGATCGTTGGCGGGAGGGCCCGTACTCCTACAATGAGCAGTTCTTC. This codes for CASSQDRWREGPYSYNEQFF.

The CDR3 sequence: CASSLGEDEQYF. The DNA for the CDR3 is TGTGCCAGCAGCTTAGGGGAGGACGAGCAGTACTTC. This chain uses TRBV7-9 with TRBJ2-7, with a weak D call TRBD2 (6 bases). Trimming cost V 1 base and J 5 bases, with 6 bases left between them. This CDR3 has 12 amino acids. The germline V gene has CDR1 SEHNR and CDR2 FQNEAQ (reference sequence).

V is TRBV6-5 and J is TRBJ2-1, with 7 bases that match TRBD2. CDR3 length equals 15 residues. Per the germline V gene, CDR1 is MNHEY and CDR2 is SVGAGI. V gave up 0 bases and J gave up 7 bases; unmatched junction bases: 6. CDR3 nucleotide sequence: TGTGCCAGCAGTTACTCCGAGGGAGGGGAGAATGAGCAGTTCTTC. This translates into CASSYSEGGENEQFF.

V is TRBV9 and J is TRBJ2-3, with D possibly matching TRBD2 (6 bases). From germline, CDR1 is SGDLS and CDR2 YYNGEE. This CDR3 has 15 residues. V was cut by 3 bases and J by 1 base, with 12 bases left in between. CDR3 sequence reads: CASSDDWGGTDTQYF. CDR3 in DNA: TGTGCCAGCAGCGATGACTGGGGGGGCACAGATACGCAGTATTTT.

The V call is TRBV27, the J call TRBJ2-7, with TRBD1 as a possible D gene (5 bases). V was cut by 5 bases and J by 2 bases, with 19 bases left in between. Germline CDR1 and CDR2: MNHEY and SMNVEV (reference sequence). This CDR3 contains 16 residues. CDR3 bases: TGTGCCAGCAGTCCCACGGGCGCAGGGCCAGCCTACGAGCAGTACTTC. It specifies CASSPTGAGPAYEQYF.

The J gene is TRBJ2-2, the V gene TRBV7-2, with D perhaps assigned TRBD1 or TRBD2 (5 bases each). V dropped 5 bases and J dropped 6 bases, with 13 bases sitting between them. CDR1 and CDR2 from the germline V gene are SGHTA and FQGNSA. There are 14 residues in the CDR3. Here the CDR3 DNA reads TGTGCCAGCAGCCCCCGAGTGGGGGCCGGGGAGCTGTTTTTT. It yields the protein CASSPRVGAGELFF.